This T cell receptor beta chain was obtained from a study of blood T cell repertoires in COVID-19. Study overall: PBMCs, B-cell-depleted T cells, or T cells were the source of the cDNA or gDNA that made up the material.

Produced via immunoSEQ multiplex PCR; TCRdb's table is partial and in-frame only. The sample lists 180,000 or so clones, about 90% occurring once. V lost 4 bases and J lost 5, with 9 bases in between. The CDR3 is 13 amino acids. The sequence was obtained from a man aged 35-49 years with active or convalescent COVID-19. The V gene is TRBV12-3 or TRBV12-4, the J gene TRBJ1-5, with no clear D. Sequencing input: peripheral blood. The CDR3 loop is CASSSTWDQPQHF. The CDR3 DNA is TGTGCCAGCAGTTCGACTTGGGATCAGCCCCAGCATTTT.